The 3 T cell receptor beta chains in this list originate from one sample, sequenced in a study of T cells in Graves' hyperthyroidism and ophthalmopathy (dated by TCRdb to about 2019). Library generation was performed with multiplex PCR. The instrument given in TCRdb is Illumina HiSeq 2000. The TCR beta CDR3 regions were amplified from RNA transcripts. The TCR CDR3 was subjected to a first round of RT-PCR using the HTBI primer set and the Qiagen OneStep RT-PCR kit. The public reads were reanalyzed by TCRdb: fastp trimming at Q25, MiXCR alignment, in-frame beta chains only. Identical CDR3 proteins give one entry, which carries the most common genes and DNA. The sample includes hundreds of thousands of distinct CDR3 sequences, with 20% to 25% observed a single time. Approximately 49% of the sample is in the top ten clones. Sample: blood. The origin of the receptors is a woman in her seventies with Graves' ophthalmopathy.

In its sample, this clonotype was seen a few times. The chain has TRBV4-3 and TRBJ2-5, with D possibly TRBD1 on 7 matching bases. CDR1 LGHNA and CDR2 YSLEER come from the germline V gene. This CDR3 comprises 14 residues. Trimming cost V 5 bases and J 2 bases, with 12 bases left between them. CDR3 region: CASSKTGRQETQYF. Written as DNA, the CDR3 is TGCGCCAGCAGCAAGACAGGGAGGCAAGAGACCCAGTACTTC.

As DNA, the CDR3 is TGTGCCATCAGCGGTGGGGGGCCCAGGGATAATTCACCCCTCCACTTT. This encodes CAISGGGPRDNSPLHF. The chain recombines TRBV10-3 with TRBJ1-6; possibly TRBD1 for D (6 bases). V was trimmed by 6 bases and J by 5 bases, leaving 17 bases between them. The CDR3 loop spans 16 amino acids. Germline V gene sequence: CDR1 ENHRY, CDR2 SYGVKD.

This clonotype was observed a few times. V usage is TRBV29-1 and J usage is TRBJ2-5; 8 nucleotides agree with TRBD2. This CDR3 is built from 13 residues. The V segment lost 8 bases and the J segment 5 bases; nucleotides outside the gene matches: 10. The germline V gene has CDR1 SQVTM and CDR2 ANQGSEA. CDR3 sequence reads: CSLSGSGGETQYF. DNA for the CDR3: TGCAGCCTGTCGGGGTCGGGGGGGGAGACCCAGTACTTC.